This T cell receptor (beta chain) came from a study of cytomegalovirus exposure and HLA in healthy donors (dated by TCRdb to the late 2010s). As for the study more broadly: An earlier analysis of approximately 550 of the donors reported 250 to 350 Gb of sequence data and more than 90 million unique TCR beta sequences from 150 million to 200 million T cells. An early release that covered 500 to 800 HLA-typed donors contained approximately 300 gigabases of sequencing data and 75 million to 100 million unique TCR sequences. Among the roughly 400 genotyped donors, 75% to 90% belonged to the genetic ancestry cluster associated with self-reported Caucasian donors. The aim of the study was to test whether cataloging public T cell receptors could identify signatures of past pathogen exposure. Using immunosequencing, the study profiled T cell repertoires from roughly 650 subjects and related those repertoires to cytomegalovirus serostatus. A separate validation cohort of 100 to 150 different subjects was used in addition to the approximately 700-subject first cohort. To predict cytomegalovirus infection status, the study combined high-throughput TCR immunosequencing, statistical association of individual TCRs with disease status, and machine learning. To study patterns of TCR occurrence, a later analysis re-analyzed previously published TCR beta repertoires from more than 550 donors and added high-resolution HLA genotyping. In the later analysis, no new phenotypic data were used to find candidate immune exposures; instead, reliance was placed on TCR beta sequences and their occurrence across donors. An earlier analysis of fewer than 700 of the donors applied high-throughput TCR beta sequencing to assess whether each TCR beta V gene segment acted as functional or pseudogenic. Alongside the repertoire data, information on donor age, sex, ethnicity and CMV serostatus was compiled. A later genetic analysis took genome-wide SNP genotypes for about 55% of the roughly 700 donors and used that subset as a discovery cohort. All discovery cohort repertoires had been generated using a single sequencing platform. Both class I and class II loci were covered by HLA typing, at four-digit resolution. The number of donors typed differed by locus, with about 629-630 for A, B, C, DRB1 and DQB1, 522 for DQA1, approximately 570 for DPA1, and around 450 for DPB1. Roughly 5 DR-DQ haplotypes were handled as single units for association and clustering, since linkage in the cohort was strong. On average, roughly 250,000 unique TCR beta nucleotide sequences were sequenced per donor among about 400 genotyped donors of the cohort, with roughly 18% of those sequences being non-productive.

The cohort was made up of about 610 healthy bone marrow donors. Cohort members were all nominally healthy when sampled, although unrecorded immune exposures were likely present. The donor was CMV seronegative and belonged to the group of around 400 seronegative cohort members. A peripheral blood sample was collected from each donor, and TCR beta sequencing was performed on peripheral blood mononuclear cells. Genomic DNA was extracted from the blood cell samples with the Qiagen DNeasy Blood Extraction Kit. The library was made by the immunoSEQ multiplex PCR assay. For the multiplex PCR, a mixture combining 60 forward primers for TCR Vbeta segments and 13 reverse primers for TCR Jbeta segments was used. Amplification of the CDR3 region of rearranged TCR beta genes was performed with a multiplex PCR assay on genomic DNA. On the Illumina HiSeq System, the amplified TCR beta libraries were sequenced as 87-base-pair reads. Per the source publication's procedure: In a later analysis, roughly 80 million unique TCR beta chains were counted across the roughly 670 repertoires, and roughly 11 million of these chains were shared by at least two donors. To remove PCR and sequencing errors, raw reads were error-corrected and collapsed into unique sequences using a nearest-neighbor algorithm that merged closely related sequences. To assign V, D and J gene segments, CDR3 sequences were aligned to IMGT reference sequences. For a sequence to be retained, at least a six-nucleotide match to both a V gene segment and a J gene segment was required. A rearrangement was called productive if the CDR3 had no stop codons and remained in frame with V and J, and every other rearrangement was called non-productive. Following IMGT convention, CDR3 was defined as the stretch from the second conserved V-encoded cysteine up to the conserved J-encoded phenylalanine. In an earlier analysis of around 640 of the donors, sequences lacking an unambiguous match to a single V gene segment were excluded. In an earlier analysis of approximately 500 of the donors, a V segment was called functional when productive rearrangements were above 56.7%, and segregating when the standard deviation between donors exceeded 5%. To diagnose cytomegalovirus status from the catalog of TCR beta chain sequences, a statistical classification framework was built. A later analysis assigned V and J genes by comparing TCR nucleotide sequences with IMGT/GENE-DB human TR gene sequences. In a later analysis, CDR3 sequences and most-parsimonious VDJ recombination scenarios were assigned using the TCRdist pipeline. In a later analysis, each TCR beta chain was defined by its CDR3 amino acid sequence together with its V-gene family, and reads without a unique V-gene family were excluded. In a later analysis, 450 to 600 highly shared, low-generation-probability nucleotide sequences were removed to address suspected cross-contamination and a sequencing artifact. In a later analysis, a clonal expansion index was calculated for each public chain from normalized within-repertoire ranks of inferred template counts. A later analysis computed generation probabilities with a VDJ recombination model fitted to out-of-frame rearrangements, and checked the results against IGoR. Hypergeometric tests were used in a later analysis to score TCR-TCR, TCR-HLA and TCR-CMV co-occurrence, with a repertoire-size bias correction applied to the TCR pairs. False discovery rates were estimated in a later analysis by permuting HLA or CMV assignments 20 times. In a later analysis, co-occurring TCRs were grouped using DBSCAN, with TCRdist sequence similarity added in when clustering inside HLA-allele-positive subsets. Repertoires with fewer than 30,000 or more than 120,000 public chains, plus five repertoires with anomalous nucleotide sharing, were excluded from co-occurrence clustering. TCRdb limited this immuneACCESS table to in-frame rearrangements with V and J called. A share of clones is missing; checked studies link under half to unresolved V genes, and the rest is unexplained. D and trimming were read from the DNA, whereas the V and J calls and clone size are those reported in that table. The sample table lists around 170,000 clones, more than 60% of them with a count of one. The ten largest account for around 1.5% of the sample.

The trim is 0 bases for V and 2 bases for J, with a gap of 7 bases between the germline ends. Spanning cysteine to phenylalanine, the CDR3 consists of 14 amino acids. Only the CDR3 DNA stays, 42 bases, in frame from base 1. Per the germline V gene, SNHLY is the CDR1 and FYNNEI is the CDR2. Comment on this clone: Its recognized antigen is unknown. Within one base of it there is no much larger clone, and no base qualities were kept.

What the work shows at the level of the full study, not this receptor alone: Cytomegalovirus status was reported to be diagnosed by the classifier with high specificity and sensitivity in both the original and validation cohorts. In a later analysis, HLA-associated TCR beta chains were found to be more clonally expanded and to have lower generation probabilities than equally common non-associated chains. In a later analysis, TCR association rates were found to vary across HLA loci, with the most associated TCRs seen for DRB1 alleles and the fewest for HLA-C alleles. The authors suggested that the approach could potentially be extended to other disease states and immunological phenotypes. In a later analysis, most CMV-associated TCR beta chains were found to appear HLA-restricted, with HLA associations seemingly driven largely by CMV exposure. The study gave a list of 150 to 200 TCR beta chains associated with cytomegalovirus. A later genetic analysis reported fewer N-insertions in productive TCRs among donors in an Asian-associated ancestry cluster than the roughly 690-donor mean. Most TCR sequences were seen in very few donors, while some public TCRs were found in many individuals. A further reported finding was that TCR beta sequences accurately predicted the HLA-A and HLA-B alleles for most subjects in the first cohort. Because HLA typing was unavailable for some donors at each locus, only the typed subset was used in association tests. When HLA alleles, especially DR and DQ, strongly co-occurred, attributing TCR associations to individual alleles was difficult. An association between a missense DCLRE1C variant and V-gene and J-gene trimming of TCR beta chains was found in a later genetic analysis and replicated in an independent cohort. According to a later analysis, parvovirus B19, influenza, CMV and Epstein-Barr virus appeared linked to several top co-occurrence clusters. Some IMGT-functional V segments, including TRBV6-2 and TRBV6-3, could not be told apart with the 87-base-pair reads, so those segments were excluded. A later analysis associated 15,000 or so TCR beta sequences with specific HLA alleles at a false discovery rate of 0.05. In vitro tests confirmed that a few of the cytomegalovirus-associated TCR beta chains recognize cytomegalovirus antigens. Because counts were too low, 15 to 20 rarely observed V segments, including chromosome 9 orphons, were left out of the earlier analysis of about 500 of the donors. Correlated functional status among segregating V segments might reflect linkage disequilibrium, but an unknown experimental factor could not be ruled out. Immune exposure information for the cohort was limited to CMV serostatus. The cohort was sequenced for TCR beta chains only, and without alpha or paired-chain data the features that could be detected were limited. A cluster of highly shared sequence variants was judged likely to be a technical artifact of the sequencing pipeline. In an earlier analysis of 587 of the donors, most TCR beta V segments appeared in productive rearrangements about 90% or about 30% of the time, broadly matching IMGT annotations. Roughly uniform sequencing depth across donors was assumed in presence/absence analyses, although this assumption may not hold.

The sequenced material came from PBMCs. The source is a man younger than 30 in good health and CMV-seronegative. The sequence joins TRBV2 to TRBJ2-5; too little of a D gene remains to name it. Read as DNA, the sequence is TGTGCCAGCAGTGAAGCGCAGCGACAAGAGACCCAGTACTTC. Translated, this gives CASSEAQRQETQYF. Outside the CDR3, residues come from the reference TRBV2 and TRBJ2-5 proteins, so the full variable domain is: EPEVTQTPSHQVTQMGQEVILRCVPISNHLYFYWYRQILGQKVEFLVSFYNNEISEKSEIFDDQFSVERPDGSNFTLKIRSTKLEDSAMYFCASSEAQRQETQYFGPGTRLLVL.